The source of this T cell receptor beta chain is a study of OX40 agonist ivuxolimab in advanced cancers. Study as a whole: Cancers in dose escalation were hepatocellular, melanoma, renal cell and head and neck. Findings and limits, study-wide: Among the lowest peripheral clonal expansion occurred in 0.1-3.0 mg/kg partial responders.

This CDR3 is built from 14 residues. CDR1 is LNHDA and CDR2 is SQIVND in the germline V gene (reference sequence). Losses at the gene ends were 5 bases for V and 4 bases for J; bases not matched to a gene: 3. Produced via immunoSEQ multiplex PCR; TCRdb's table is partial and in-frame only. In the table there are 50,000 or so clones, around nine tenths of which are singletons. Turning to this clone: Its specificity is unknown.

This chain links TRBV19 with TRBJ1-1; TRBD1 agrees at 11 bases. The source was CD4+ or CD8+ T cells sorted from blood, collected in a trial of the OX40 agonist ivuxolimab. The sequence derives from an adult with an advanced solid tumor such as melanoma, head and neck, liver or kidney cancer. The chain's CDR3 is CASSSGTGGTEAFF. The DNA for the CDR3 is TGTGCCAGTAGTTCCGGGACAGGGGGCACTGAAGCTTTCTTT.